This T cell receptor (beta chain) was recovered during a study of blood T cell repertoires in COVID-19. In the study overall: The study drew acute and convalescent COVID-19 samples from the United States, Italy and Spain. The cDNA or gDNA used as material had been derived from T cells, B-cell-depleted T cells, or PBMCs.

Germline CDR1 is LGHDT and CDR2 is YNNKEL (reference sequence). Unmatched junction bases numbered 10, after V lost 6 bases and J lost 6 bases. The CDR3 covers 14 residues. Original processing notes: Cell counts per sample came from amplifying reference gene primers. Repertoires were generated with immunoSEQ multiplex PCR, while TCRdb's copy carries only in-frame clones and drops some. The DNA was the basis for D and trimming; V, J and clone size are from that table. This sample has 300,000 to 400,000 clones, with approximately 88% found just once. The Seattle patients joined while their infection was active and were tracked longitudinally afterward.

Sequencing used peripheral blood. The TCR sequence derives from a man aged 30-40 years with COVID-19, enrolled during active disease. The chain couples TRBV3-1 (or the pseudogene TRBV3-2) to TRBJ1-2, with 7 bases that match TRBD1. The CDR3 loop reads CASSLLDRANGYTF. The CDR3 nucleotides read TGTGCCAGCAGTCTCCTCGACAGGGCGAATGGCTACACCTTC.